A selection of T cell receptor beta chains follows, all from one sample in a study of vaccination effects on CD4 cells after COVID-19. Their recognized antigens are unknown. Clones were read by immunoSEQ multiplex PCR, and TCRdb kept only the in-frame ones, dropping some. The repertoire holds 20,000 to 25,000 clones, with around 75% as singletons. This specimen consisted of CD4+ T cells from PBMCs cultured with HCoV-NL63 spike peptides, obtained before COVID-19 vaccination. The receptors come from a human donor who received a COVID-19 vaccine. Both conserved end residues are part of each CDR3. D genes are given only for firm matches. Some rows have no size entry. The others give once, few or many, or a class for an expanded clone.

>TRBV5-6|NA|TRBJ2-7|TRBD2
TGTGCCAGCAGTCAACTAGCGGGGGGGACCTACGAGCAGTACTTC
CASSQLAGGTYEQYF
>TRBV5-5|few|TRBJ1-6|NA
TGTGCCAGCAGCTTGGGGGCTGTCAGGGTGGAATCACCCCTCCACTTT
CASSLGAVRVESPLHF
>TRBV7-2|many|TRBJ2-2|NA
TGTGCCAGCAGCTCGGACACCGGGGAGCTGTTTTTT
CASSSDTGELFF
>TRBV6-5|NA|TRBJ2-2|TRBD2
TGTGCCAGCAGTTACCCTAGCGGGAACACCGGGGAGCTGTTTTTT
CASSYPSGNTGELFF
>TRBV3-1/TRBV3-2|NA|TRBJ1-2|NA
TGTGCCAGCAGCCAAGTTTCCCCAGGCGGCTACACCTTC
CASSQVSPGGYTF
>TRBV5-4|NA|TRBJ2-5|NA
TGTGCCAGCAGCTCGGGGGTACGACAAGAGACCCAGTACTTC
CASSSGVRQETQYF
>TRBV5-1|NA|TRBJ2-7|TRBD1
TGCGCCAGCAGCTTAATGACCTGGGACAGGGTGTACGAGCAGTACTTC
CASSLMTWDRVYEQYF
>TRBV2|few|TRBJ2-7|NA
TGTGCCAGCACCCCCAGGACCACAGCCTACGAGCAGTACTTC
CASTPRTTAYEQYF
>TRBV4-3|NA|TRBJ1-1|NA
TGCGCCAGCAGCCGACTTACACAGCCAAACACTGAAGCTTTCTTT
CASSRLTQPNTEAFF
>TRBV12-3/TRBV12-4|NA|TRBJ2-2|NA
TGTGCCAGCAGTTTAGGATCATACAGGGAGCTGTTTTTT
CASSLGSYRELFF
>TRBV7-9|few|TRBJ2-6|NA
TGTGCCAGCAGCTTATATGGGGATGGTGGGGCCAACGTCCTGACTTTC
CASSLYGDGGANVLTF
>TRBV28|NA|TRBJ2-4|NA
TGTGCCAGCAGTCCAGACTTAGCCAAAAACATTCAGTACTTC
CASSPDLAKNIQYF
>TRBV2|few|TRBJ2-7|NA
TGTGCCAGCAGTGGGGCCTACGAGCAGTACTTC
CASSGAYEQYF
>TRBV6-4|NA|TRBJ1-5|NA
TGTGCCAGCAGTCTACAGGGAGGGGATCAGCCCCAGCATTTT
CASSLQGGDQPQHF
>TRBV5-5|NA|TRBJ2-2|NA
TGTGCCAGCAGCTTAAGCCAGATTAACACCGGGGAGCTGTTTTTT
CASSLSQINTGELFF
>TRBV5-8|NA|TRBJ2-7|NA
TGTGCCAGCAGCGGACTATTGTTAGCGTACGAGCAGTACTTC
CASSGLLLAYEQYF
>TRBV6-6|few|TRBJ1-5|NA
TGTGCCAGCAGTTACTTGGGCAATCAGCCCCAGCATTTT
CASSYLGNQPQHF
>TRBV5-4|NA|TRBJ1-2|NA
TGTGCCAGCAGCTTTGAGGGCGCTAACTATGGCTACACCTTC
CASSFEGANYGYTF
>TRBV5-6|NA|TRBJ1-2|NA
TGTGCCAGCAGCTTAGGAAAGGGGGGCTATGGCTACACCTTC
CASSLGKGGYGYTF
>TRBV5-1|NA|TRBJ2-7|TRBD1
TGCGCCAGCAGCTTCGAGCCAGGGGGCTACGAGCAGTACTTC
CASSFEPGGYEQYF
>TRBV2|NA|TRBJ2-5|NA
TGTGCCAGCAATAGGGACGCCCAAGAGACCCAGTACTTC
CASNRDAQETQYF
>TRBV6-5|NA|TRBJ1-3|NA
TGTGCCAGCACACCGGGGGCGGTCGGAAACACCATATATTTT
CASTPGAVGNTIYF
>TRBV6-5|NA|TRBJ1-2|TRBD1
TGTGCCAGCACCCCTCAAGGGACAGCCTCTAGCTACACCTTC
CASTPQGTASSYTF
>TRBV19|NA|TRBJ2-7|NA
TGTGCCAGTAGTACGGGCCGAGCAGGGGAGCAGTACTTC
CASSTGRAGEQYF
>TRBV7-2|few|TRBJ2-1|NA
TGTGCCAGCAGCTTATTTGCCGTGGGCTACAATGAGCAGTTCTTC
CASSLFAVGYNEQFF
>TRBV28|few|TRBJ1-6|TRBD1
TGTGCCAGCAGTTTACATGGGACAGGGTCTCCCCTCCACTTT
CASSLHGTGSPLHF
>TRBV7-2|NA|TRBJ1-5|NA
TGTGCCAGCAGCTTAGGGACCTTAAGCAATCAGCCCCAGCATTTT
CASSLGTLSNQPQHF
>TRBV6-5|once|TRBJ1-5|NA
TGTGCCAGCAGTTCACAGGGCGGTCAGCCCCAGCATTTT
CASSSQGGQPQHF
>TRBV6-5|NA|TRBJ2-7|NA
TGTGCCAGCAGCCGGGACGGGCCTGACGAGCAGTACTTC
CASSRDGPDEQYF
>TRBV4-1|NA|TRBJ1-3|TRBD1
TGCGCCAGCAGCCCATCGGGACAGGGGAGAACCATATATTTT
CASSPSGQGRTIYF
>TRBV18|NA|TRBJ2-1|TRBD2
TGTGCCAGCTCAAAGACAACTAGCGGGTCAAACGGGGATGAGCAGTTCTTC
CASSKTTSGSNGDEQFF
>TRBV12-5|few|TRBJ2-3|NA
TGTGCTAGTGGCGCCATGGGGGTAGCGAATACGCAGTATTTT
CASGAMGVANTQYF
>TRBV5-1|few|TRBJ2-5|NA
TGCGCCAGCAGCTTGGTACGGGGAATGGGTGAGACCCAGTACTTC
CASSLVRGMGETQYF
>TRBV6-5|NA|TRBJ2-2|TRBD1
TGTGCCGGACAGGGGGCGAACACCGGGGAGCTGTTTTTT
CAGQGANTGELFF
>TRBV4-1|NA|TRBJ1-4|NA
TGCGCCAGCAGCCAAGGAGGGGGGCGGAATAATGAAAAACTGTTTTTT
CASSQGGGRNNEKLFF
>TRBV5-1|NA|TRBJ2-1|TRBD1
TGCGCCAGCAGCGACAAGCCCGGACAGGGGGACAATGAGCAGTTCTTC
CASSDKPGQGDNEQFF
>TRBV7-6|NA|TRBJ2-5|TRBD2
TGTGCCAGCAGCTCCCCCGTGGCTAGCGGGAGAAGGAAGACCCAGTACTTC
CASSSPVASGRRKTQYF
>TRBV6-5|NA|TRBJ2-7|NA
TGTGCCAGCAGTCCGGGAGTTCGAGAGCAGTACTTC
CASSPGVREQYF
>TRBV27|NA|TRBJ2-2|TRBD2
TGTGCCAGCAGTTCGACTAGCGGGAGGAGCGGCGGGGAGCTGTTTTTT
CASSSTSGRSGGELFF
>TRBV20-1|many|TRBJ1-6|TRBD1
TGCAGTGCTAGTATTATGGACAGGAGAGAAGCACCCCTCCACTTT
CSASIMDRREAPLHF
>TRBV4-1|NA|TRBJ1-2|TRBD1
TGCGCCAGCAGCCAAGGGCCAAACCCTGACAGGGGCACCCTCTATGGCTACACCTTC
CASSQGPNPDRGTLYGYTF
>TRBV6-5|once|TRBJ1-6|NA
TGTGCCAGCAGTTACACCAGAGATTCACCCCTCCACTTT
CASSYTRDSPLHF